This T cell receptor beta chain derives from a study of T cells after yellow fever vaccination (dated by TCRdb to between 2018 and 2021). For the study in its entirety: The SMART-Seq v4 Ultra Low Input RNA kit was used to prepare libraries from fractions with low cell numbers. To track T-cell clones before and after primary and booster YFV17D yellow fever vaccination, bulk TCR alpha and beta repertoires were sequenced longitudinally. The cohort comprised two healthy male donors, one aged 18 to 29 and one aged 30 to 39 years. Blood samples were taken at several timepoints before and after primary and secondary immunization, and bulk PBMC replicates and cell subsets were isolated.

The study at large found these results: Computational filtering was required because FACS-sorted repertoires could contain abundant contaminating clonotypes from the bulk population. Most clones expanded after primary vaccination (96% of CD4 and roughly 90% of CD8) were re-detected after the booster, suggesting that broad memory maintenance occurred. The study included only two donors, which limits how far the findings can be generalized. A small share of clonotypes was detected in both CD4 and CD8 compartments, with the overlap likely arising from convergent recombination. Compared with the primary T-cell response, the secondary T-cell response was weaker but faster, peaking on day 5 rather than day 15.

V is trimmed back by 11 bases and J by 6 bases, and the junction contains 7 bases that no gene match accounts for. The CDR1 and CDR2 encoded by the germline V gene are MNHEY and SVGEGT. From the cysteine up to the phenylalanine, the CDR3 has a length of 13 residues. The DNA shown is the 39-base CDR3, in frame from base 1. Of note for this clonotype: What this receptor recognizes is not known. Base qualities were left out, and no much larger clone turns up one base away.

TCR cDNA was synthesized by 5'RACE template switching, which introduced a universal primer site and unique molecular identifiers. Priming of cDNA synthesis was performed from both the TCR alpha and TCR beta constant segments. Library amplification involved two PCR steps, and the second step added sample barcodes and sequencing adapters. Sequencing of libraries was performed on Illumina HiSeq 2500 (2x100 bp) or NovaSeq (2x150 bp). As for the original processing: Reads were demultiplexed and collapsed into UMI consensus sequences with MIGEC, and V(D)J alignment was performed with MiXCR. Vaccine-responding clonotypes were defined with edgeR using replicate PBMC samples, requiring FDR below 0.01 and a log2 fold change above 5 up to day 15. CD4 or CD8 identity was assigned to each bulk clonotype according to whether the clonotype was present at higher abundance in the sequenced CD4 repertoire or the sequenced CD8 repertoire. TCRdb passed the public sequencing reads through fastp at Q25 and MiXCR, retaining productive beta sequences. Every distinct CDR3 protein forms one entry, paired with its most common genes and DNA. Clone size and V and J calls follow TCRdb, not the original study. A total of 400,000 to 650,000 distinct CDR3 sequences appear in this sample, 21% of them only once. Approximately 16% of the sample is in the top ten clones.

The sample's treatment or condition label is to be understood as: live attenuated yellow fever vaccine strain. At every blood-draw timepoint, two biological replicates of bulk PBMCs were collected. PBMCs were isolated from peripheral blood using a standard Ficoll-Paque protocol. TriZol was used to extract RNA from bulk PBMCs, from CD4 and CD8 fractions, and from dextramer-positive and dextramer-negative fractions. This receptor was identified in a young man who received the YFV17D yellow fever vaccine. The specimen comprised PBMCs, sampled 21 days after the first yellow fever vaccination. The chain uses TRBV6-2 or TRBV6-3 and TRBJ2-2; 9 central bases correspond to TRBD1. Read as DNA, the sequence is TGTGCCCCTCTGGGACAGGGTCCCGGGGAGCTGTTTTTT. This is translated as CAPLGQGPGELFF.